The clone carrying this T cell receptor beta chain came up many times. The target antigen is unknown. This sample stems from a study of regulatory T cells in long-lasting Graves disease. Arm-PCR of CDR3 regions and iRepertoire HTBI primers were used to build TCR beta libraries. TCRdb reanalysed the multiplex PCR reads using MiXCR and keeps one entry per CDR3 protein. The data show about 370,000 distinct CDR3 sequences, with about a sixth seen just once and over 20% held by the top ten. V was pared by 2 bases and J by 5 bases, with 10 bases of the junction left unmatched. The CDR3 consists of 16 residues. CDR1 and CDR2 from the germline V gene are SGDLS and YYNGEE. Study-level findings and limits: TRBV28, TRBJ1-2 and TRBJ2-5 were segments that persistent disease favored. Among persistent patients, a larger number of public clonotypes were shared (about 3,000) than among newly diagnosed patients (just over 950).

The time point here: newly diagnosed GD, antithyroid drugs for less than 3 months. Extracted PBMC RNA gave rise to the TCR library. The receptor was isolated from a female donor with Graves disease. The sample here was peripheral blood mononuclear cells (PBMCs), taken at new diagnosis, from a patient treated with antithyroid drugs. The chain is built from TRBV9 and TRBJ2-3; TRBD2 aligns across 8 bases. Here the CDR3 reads CASSVGAGGPEDTQYF. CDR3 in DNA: TGTGCCAGCAGCGTTGGGGCGGGAGGTCCAGAAGATACGCAGTATTTT.